Here is one T cell receptor beta chain with its context. Its antigen is unknown. Base qualities are not provided; no much larger clone lies one nucleotide away. The immunoSEQ Assay, a bias-controlled multiplex PCR, was used to amplify TCRbeta CDR3 regions from genomic DNA. In the paper's pipeline: The number of nucleated cells in each sample was estimated from the amplification of reference gene primers within the assay. To quantify the absolute abundance of each unique TCRbeta CDR3 rearrangement, sequence reads were collapsed and filtered. Productive Simpson clonality was computed per sample as the square root of Simpson's diversity index over productive rearrangements. TCRdb's version of the immuneACCESS table is confined to in-frame rearrangements and falls short of the full clone set. An unresolved V gene accounts for under half of the shortfall where checked; the remainder is of unknown origin. V and J calls and clone size are those listed in that table; D and trimming were worked out from the DNA. This sample is represented by a few hundred thousand clones; roughly 89% of them were singletons. The top ten clones comprise 0.8% to 1% of the sample.

Relative to germline, V is missing 5 bases and J is missing 4 bases, with 6 bases of the junction outside any gene match. Taken from cysteine to phenylalanine, the CDR3 has 14 residues. CDR3 DNA is the only sequence kept; it has 42 bases, read in frame from the first base. The germline V gene (reference sequence) sets CDR1 to LNHDA and CDR2 to SQIVND. One collaborating source in Seattle enrolled patients during active infection and followed them longitudinally through the course of disease. Whole blood was collected in K2EDTA tubes by collaborating institutions according to the institutions' own protocols. Collaborator samples were shipped for TCRbeta analysis as frozen whole blood, isolated PBMCs, or DNA extracted from either sample type. This specimen belongs to a study of blood T cell repertoires in COVID-19 (dated by TCRdb to about 2020). With regard to the full study: Samples covering the acute and convalescent phases of COVID-19 were provided by collaborators in the United States, Italy and Spain. The material from the prospective study consisted of cDNA or gDNA derived from T cells, B-cell-depleted T cells, or PBMCs. Deeply sampled blood TCRbeta repertoires from subjects exposed to, actively infected with, or recovered from COVID-19 were included in the dataset. A freely available public database, intended as a resource for researchers studying the immune response to SARS-CoV-2, is where the repertoires were released. The samples were drawn from the first 160 participants of the ongoing ImmuneRACE study and from 1,254 subjects provided by 6 global collaborators. A de-identified subject ID, COVID-19 status, age in years and sex were almost always included in the sample metadata. Where HLA class I and class II types were available, the types were taken from metadata supplied by the sample provider, not from assay-based typing.

Here is what the overall study found, with its caveats: The quantity of clinical and demographic metadata differed by source and by participant and was supplied without curation.

Sequenced: peripheral blood. The receptor comes from a young man with COVID-19, enrolled during active disease. The V gene is TRBV19 and the J gene is TRBJ1-2; 8 bases in the middle match TRBD1. The nucleotides read TGTGCCAGTAGTGTCCAGGGGGCGACCTATGGCTACACCTTC. It encodes CASSVQGATYGYTF. Reference TRBV19 and TRBJ1-2 genes cover what lies past the CDR3, so the full variable domain is DGGITQSPKYLFRKEGQNVTLSCEQNLNHDAMYWYRQDPGQGLRLIYYSQIVNDFQKGDIAEGYSVSREKKESFPLTVTSAQKNPTAFYLCASSVQGATYGYTFGSGTRLTVV.